This T cell receptor (beta chain) derives from a study of CD8 T cells in ankylosing spondylitis. Study-wide points: Reports say disease-linked clones showed up significantly more in matched ankylosing spondylitis synovial fluid. What appeared characteristic of ankylosing spondylitis blood was a TCR beta motif of fewer than ten highly homologous variants. Disease-linked clones bore a CD8+ phenotype, appearing relatively rarely in peripheral blood. Past research had described some motif variants in reactive arthritis synovial fluid and blood.

This clonotype was counted many times. Its cognate antigen is unknown. Germline V lookup: CDR1 DFQATT, CDR2 SNEGSKA (reference sequence). Trimming took off 0 bases at V and 6 bases at J, with 12 bases between the two ends. This CDR3 has 14 residues. Each TCR beta library was made by quantitative 5'-RACE that incorporated molecular barcodes. MiXCR, run by TCRdb on the 5' RACE reads, gives a single entry per CDR3 protein. Here the sample spans 450,000 to 550,000 distinct CDR3 sequences, about 5.2% being singletons. The chain combines TRBV20-1 with TRBJ1-5, with TRBD1 as a possible D gene (5 bases). Sequencing used blood, either unsorted or a sorted T cell fraction (not recorded which). The receptor was derived from a male donor with ankylosing spondylitis. The CDR3 loop is CSARDRRGSQPQHF. Here the CDR3 DNA reads TGCAGTGCTAGAGATCGCCGGGGGAGTCAGCCCCAGCATTTT.